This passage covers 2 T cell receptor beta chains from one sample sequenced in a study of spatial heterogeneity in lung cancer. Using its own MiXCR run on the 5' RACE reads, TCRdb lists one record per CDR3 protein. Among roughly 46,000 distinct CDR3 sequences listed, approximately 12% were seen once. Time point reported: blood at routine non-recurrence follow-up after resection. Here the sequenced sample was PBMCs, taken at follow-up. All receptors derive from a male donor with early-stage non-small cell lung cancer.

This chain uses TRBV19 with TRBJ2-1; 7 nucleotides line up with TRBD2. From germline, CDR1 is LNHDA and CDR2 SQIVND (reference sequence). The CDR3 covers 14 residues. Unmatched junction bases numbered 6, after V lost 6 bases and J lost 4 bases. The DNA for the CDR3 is TGTGCCAGTAGCAAAGCGGGGCCATACAATGAGCAGTTCTTC. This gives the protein CASSKAGPYNEQFF.

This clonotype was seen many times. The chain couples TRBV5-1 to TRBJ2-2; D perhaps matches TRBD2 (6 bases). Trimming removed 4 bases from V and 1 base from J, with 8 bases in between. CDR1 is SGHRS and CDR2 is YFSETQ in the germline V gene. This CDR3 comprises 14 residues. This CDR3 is CASSVSGNTGELFF. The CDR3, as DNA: TGCGCCAGCAGCGTTAGCGGGAACACCGGGGAGCTGTTTTTT.